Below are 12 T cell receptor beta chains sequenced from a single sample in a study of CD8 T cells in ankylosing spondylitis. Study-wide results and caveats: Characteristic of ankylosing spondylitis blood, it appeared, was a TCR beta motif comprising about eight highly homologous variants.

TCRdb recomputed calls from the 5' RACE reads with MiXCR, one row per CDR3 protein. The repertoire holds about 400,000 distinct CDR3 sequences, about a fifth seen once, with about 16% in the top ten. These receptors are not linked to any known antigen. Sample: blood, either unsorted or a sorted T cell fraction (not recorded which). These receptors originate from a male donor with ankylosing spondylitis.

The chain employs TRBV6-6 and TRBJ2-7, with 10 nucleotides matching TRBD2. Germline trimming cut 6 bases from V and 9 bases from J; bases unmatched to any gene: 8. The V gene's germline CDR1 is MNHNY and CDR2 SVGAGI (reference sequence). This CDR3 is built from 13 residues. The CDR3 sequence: CASRPGLASAQYF. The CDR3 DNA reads TGTGCCAGCAGGCCGGGACTAGCGAGCGCGCAGTACTTC.

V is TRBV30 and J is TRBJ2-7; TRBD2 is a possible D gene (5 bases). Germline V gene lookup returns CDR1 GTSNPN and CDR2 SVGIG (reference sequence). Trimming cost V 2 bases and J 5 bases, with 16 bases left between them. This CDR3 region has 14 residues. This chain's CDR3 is CAWSTTGNFNEQYF. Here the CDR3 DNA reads TGTGCCTGGAGTACTACCGGGAATTTCAACGAGCAGTACTTC.

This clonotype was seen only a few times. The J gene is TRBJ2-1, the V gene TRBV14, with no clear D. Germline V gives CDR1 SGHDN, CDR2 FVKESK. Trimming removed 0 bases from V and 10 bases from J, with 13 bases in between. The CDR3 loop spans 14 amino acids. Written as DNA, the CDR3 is TGTGCCAGCAGCCAAGATTCGTCCCGGTGGGAGCAGTTCTTC. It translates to CASSQDSSRWEQFF.

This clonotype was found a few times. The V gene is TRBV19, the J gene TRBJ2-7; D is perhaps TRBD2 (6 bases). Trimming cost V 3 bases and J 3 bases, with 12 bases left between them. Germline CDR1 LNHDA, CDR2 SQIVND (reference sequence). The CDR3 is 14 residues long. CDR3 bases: TGTGCCAGTAGTATCCAGGTCGGGGGCTACGAGCAGTACTTC. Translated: CASSIQVGGYEQYF.

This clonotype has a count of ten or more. The CDR3 bases are TGTGCCAGCAGCACCCAAGGAGGGCAAGAGACCCAGTACTTC. It yields the protein CASSTQGGQETQYF. The gene calls are TRBV7-3 and TRBJ2-5; TRBD2 might be the D (6 bases). The CDR3 extends over 14 amino acids. Germline V CDR1 and CDR2: SGHTA, FQGTGA. V was pared by 5 bases and J by 2 bases, with 12 bases between.

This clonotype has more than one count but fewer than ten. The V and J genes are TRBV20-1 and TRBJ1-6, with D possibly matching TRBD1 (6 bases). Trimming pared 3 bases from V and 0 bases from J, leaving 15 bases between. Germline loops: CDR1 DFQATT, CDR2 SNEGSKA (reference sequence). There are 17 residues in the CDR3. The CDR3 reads CSARTTGVSSYNSPLHF. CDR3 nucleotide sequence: TGCAGTGCTAGGACGACAGGAGTAAGCTCCTATAATTCACCCCTCCACTTT.

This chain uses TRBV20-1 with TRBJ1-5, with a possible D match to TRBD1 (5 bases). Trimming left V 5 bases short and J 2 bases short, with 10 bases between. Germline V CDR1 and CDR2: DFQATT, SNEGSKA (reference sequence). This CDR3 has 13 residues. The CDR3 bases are TGCAGTGCTCATGGGGGTGGCAATCAGCCCCAGCATTTT. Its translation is CSAHGGGNQPQHF.

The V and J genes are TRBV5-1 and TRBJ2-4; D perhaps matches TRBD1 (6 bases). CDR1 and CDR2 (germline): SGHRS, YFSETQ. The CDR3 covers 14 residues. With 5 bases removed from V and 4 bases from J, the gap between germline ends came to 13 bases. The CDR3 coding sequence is TGCGCCAGCAGTAGCGACAGGCTGAAAAACATTCAGTACTTC. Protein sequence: CASSSDRLKNIQYF.

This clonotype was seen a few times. CDR3 region: CSVLPPNTEAFF. The CDR3 DNA reads as TGCAGCGTTCTGCCCCCGAACACTGAAGCTTTCTTT. The chain is built from TRBV29-1 and TRBJ1-1, with D unresolved. Germline CDR1 SQVTM, CDR2 ANQGSEA. V lost 5 bases, J lost 1 base, and 8 bases lay in between. CDR3 length equals 12 residues.

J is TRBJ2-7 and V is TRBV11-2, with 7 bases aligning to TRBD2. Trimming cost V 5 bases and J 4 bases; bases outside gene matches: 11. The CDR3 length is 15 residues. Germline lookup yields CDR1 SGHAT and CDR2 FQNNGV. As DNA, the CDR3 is TGTGCCAGCAGCCGGAGCGGGGCCGGCGGGTACGAGCAGTACTTC. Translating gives CASSRSGAGGYEQYF.

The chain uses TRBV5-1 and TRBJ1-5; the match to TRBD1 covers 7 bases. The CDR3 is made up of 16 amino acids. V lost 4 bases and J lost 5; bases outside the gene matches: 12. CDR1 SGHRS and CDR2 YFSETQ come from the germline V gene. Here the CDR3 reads CASSPSPDRSHQPQHF. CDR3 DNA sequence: TGCGCCAGCAGCCCATCGCCGGACAGGTCCCATCAGCCCCAGCATTTT. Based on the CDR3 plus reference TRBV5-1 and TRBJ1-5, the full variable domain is KAGVTQTPRYLIKTRGQQVTLSCSPISGHRSVSWYQQTPGQGLQFLFEYFSETQRNKGNFPGRFSGRQFSNSRSEMNVSTLELGDSALYLCASSPSPDRSHQPQHFGDGTRLSIL.

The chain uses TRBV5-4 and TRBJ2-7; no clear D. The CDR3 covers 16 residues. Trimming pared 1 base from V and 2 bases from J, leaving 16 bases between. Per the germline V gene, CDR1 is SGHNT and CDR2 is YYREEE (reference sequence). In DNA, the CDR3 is TGTGCCAGCAGCTTGCGAAATCCAGGAGTCCCCTACGAGCAGTACTTC. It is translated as CASSLRNPGVPYEQYF.